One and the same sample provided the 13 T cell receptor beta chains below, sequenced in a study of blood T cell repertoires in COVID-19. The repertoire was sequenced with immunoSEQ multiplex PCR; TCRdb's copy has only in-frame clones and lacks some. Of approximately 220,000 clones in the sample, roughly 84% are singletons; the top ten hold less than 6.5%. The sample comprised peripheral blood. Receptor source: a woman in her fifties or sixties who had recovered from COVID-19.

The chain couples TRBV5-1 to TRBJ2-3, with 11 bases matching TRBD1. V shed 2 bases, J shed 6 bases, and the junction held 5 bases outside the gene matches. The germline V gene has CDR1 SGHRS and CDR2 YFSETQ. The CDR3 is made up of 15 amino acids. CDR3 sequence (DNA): TGCGCCAGCAGCTTCGGGACAGGGGGTGTGGATACGCAGTATTTT. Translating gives CASSFGTGGVDTQYF.

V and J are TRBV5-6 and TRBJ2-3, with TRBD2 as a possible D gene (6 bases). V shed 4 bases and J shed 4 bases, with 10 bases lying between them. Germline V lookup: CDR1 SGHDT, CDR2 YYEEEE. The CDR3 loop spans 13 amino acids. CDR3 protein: CASSPGGADTQYF. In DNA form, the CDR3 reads TGTGCCAGCAGCCCCGGGGGAGCAGATACGCAGTATTTT.

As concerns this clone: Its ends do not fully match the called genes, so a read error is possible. CDR3 DNA: TGTGCCAGTAGGAGCGGACAGTGGGAAGCCTTC. Residues: CASRSGQWEAF. The chain combines TRBV19 with TRBJ1-2; tentatively, D is TRBD1 (6 bases). In germline, CDR1 is LNHDA, CDR2 SQIVND (reference sequence). This CDR3 is built from 11 residues.

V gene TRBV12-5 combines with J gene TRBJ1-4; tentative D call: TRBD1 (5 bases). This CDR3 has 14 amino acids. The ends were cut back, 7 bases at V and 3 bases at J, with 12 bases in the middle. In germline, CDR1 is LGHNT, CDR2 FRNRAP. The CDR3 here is CASVDGASNEKLFF. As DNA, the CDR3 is TGTGCTAGTGTCGATGGGGCATCTAATGAAAAACTGTTTTTT.

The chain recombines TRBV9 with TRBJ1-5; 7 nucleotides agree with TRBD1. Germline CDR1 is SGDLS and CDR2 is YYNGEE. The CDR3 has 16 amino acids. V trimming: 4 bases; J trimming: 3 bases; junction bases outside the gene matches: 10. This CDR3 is CASSPTAGQINQPQHF. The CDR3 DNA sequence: TGTGCCAGCAGCCCGACCGCGGGACAGATCAATCAGCCCCAGCATTTT.

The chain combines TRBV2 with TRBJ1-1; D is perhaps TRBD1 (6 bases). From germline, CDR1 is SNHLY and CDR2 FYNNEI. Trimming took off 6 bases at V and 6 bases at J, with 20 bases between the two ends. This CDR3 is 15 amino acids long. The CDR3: CASRPYGQGTSEAFF. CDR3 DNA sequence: TGTGCCAGCAGACCCTACGGCCAGGGGACCTCTGAAGCTTTCTTT.

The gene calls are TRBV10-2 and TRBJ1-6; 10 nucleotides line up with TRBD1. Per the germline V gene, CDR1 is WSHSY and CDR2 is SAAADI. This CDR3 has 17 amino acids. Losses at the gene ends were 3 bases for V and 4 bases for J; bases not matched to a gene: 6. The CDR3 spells CASSDLWTGGYNSPLHF. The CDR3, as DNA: TGCGCCAGCAGTGACCTGTGGACAGGGGGATATAATTCACCCCTCCACTTT.

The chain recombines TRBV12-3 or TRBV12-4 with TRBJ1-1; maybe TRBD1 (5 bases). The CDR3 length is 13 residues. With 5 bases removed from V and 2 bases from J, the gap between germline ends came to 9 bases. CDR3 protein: CASSRTQNTEAFF. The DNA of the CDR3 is TGTGCCAGCAGTCGGACACAAAACACTGAAGCTTTCTTT.

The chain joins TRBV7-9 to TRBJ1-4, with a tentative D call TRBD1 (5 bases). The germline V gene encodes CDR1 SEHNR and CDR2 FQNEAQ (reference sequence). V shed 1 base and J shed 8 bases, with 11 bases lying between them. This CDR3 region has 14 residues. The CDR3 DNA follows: TGTGCCAGCAGCTTAGGGGGGGTTTCAGAAAAACTGTTTTTT. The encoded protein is CASSLGGVSEKLFF.

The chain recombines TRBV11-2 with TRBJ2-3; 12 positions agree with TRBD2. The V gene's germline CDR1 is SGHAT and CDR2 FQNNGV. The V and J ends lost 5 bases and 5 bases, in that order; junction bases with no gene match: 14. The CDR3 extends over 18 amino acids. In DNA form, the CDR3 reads TGTGCCAGCAGCACAGGAAGCCTAGCGGGGGGGCTGATAGATACGCAGTATTTT. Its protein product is CASSTGSLAGGLIDTQYF.

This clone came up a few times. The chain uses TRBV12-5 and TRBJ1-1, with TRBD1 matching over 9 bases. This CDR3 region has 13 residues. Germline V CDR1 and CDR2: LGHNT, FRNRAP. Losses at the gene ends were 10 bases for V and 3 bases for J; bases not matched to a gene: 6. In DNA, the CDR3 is TGTGCTACCTCCGACAGGGGGGACACTGAAGCTTTCTTT. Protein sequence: CATSDRGDTEAFF. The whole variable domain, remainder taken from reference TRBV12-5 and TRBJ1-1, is DARVTQTPRHKVTEMGQEVTMRCQPILGHNTVFWYRQTMMQGLELLAYFRNRAPLDDSGMPKDRFSAEMPDATLATLKIQPSEPRDSAVYFCATSDRGDTEAFFGQGTRLTVV.

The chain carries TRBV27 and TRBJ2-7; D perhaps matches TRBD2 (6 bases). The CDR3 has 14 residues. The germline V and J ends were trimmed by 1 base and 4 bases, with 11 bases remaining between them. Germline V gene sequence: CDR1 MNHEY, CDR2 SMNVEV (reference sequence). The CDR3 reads CASSLFRGGYEQYF. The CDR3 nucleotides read TGTGCCAGCAGTTTATTTCGGGGAGGTTACGAGCAGTACTTC.

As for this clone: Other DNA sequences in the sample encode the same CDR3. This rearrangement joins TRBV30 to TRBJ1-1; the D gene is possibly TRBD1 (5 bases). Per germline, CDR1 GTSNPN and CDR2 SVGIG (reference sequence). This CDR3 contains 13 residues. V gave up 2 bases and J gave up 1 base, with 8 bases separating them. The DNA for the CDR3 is TGTGCCTGGAGTAGGCAGGGGAACACTGAAGCTTTCTTT. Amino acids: CAWSRQGNTEAFF. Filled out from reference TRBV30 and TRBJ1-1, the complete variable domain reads SQTIHQWPATLVQPVGSPLSLECTVEGTSNPNLYWYRQAAGRGLQLLFYSVGIGQISSEVPQNLSASRPQDRQFILSSKKLLLSDSGFYLCAWSRQGNTEAFFGQGTRLTVV.